This T cell receptor beta chain emerged from a study of metastatic and nonmetastatic thyroid tumors. Whole-study findings and limits: TCR beta diversity was reportedly significantly higher in malignant thyroid tumors than benign nodules, in blood and tumor.

This clone was recorded at least ten times. Its specificity is not known. Not a single patient had been given any form of treatment at any point before undergoing thyroid surgery. With MiXCR, TCRdb reprocessed the PCR reads. The sample lists more than 70,000 clones, around 9.1% occurring once. Germline V gene sequence: CDR1 SQVTM, CDR2 ANQGSEA. V shed 7 bases and J 4 bases; nucleotides not matched to a gene: 6. This CDR3 region has 13 residues. Sequencing was carried out using blood. This clonotype originated in a female donor with papillary thyroid cancer or a benign thyroid nodule (not recorded which). Some clones in this sample may be carry-over from other donors' samples. V gene TRBV29-1 combines with J gene TRBJ1-2; 10 bases agree with TRBD1. CDR3 in amino acids: CSATGGASYGYTF. The CDR3 DNA reads TGCAGCGCGACAGGGGGCGCTAGCTATGGCTACACCTTC.